The following is a TCR beta chain sequence with its context. What it recognizes is unknown. The entry originates in a study of cytomegalovirus exposure and HLA in healthy donors. Study-wide points: CMV serostatus stood as the only immune exposure information on hand. The classifier, whose performance was assessed in both the original and validation cohorts, reportedly diagnosed cytomegalovirus status with high specificity and sensitivity. Across donors, sequencing depth was assumed by presence/absence analyses to be roughly uniform.

Each donor was nominally healthy when sampled (though unrecorded immune exposures were likely). This CDR3 spans 16 amino acids. In germline, CDR1 is MNHEY, CDR2 SVGAGI. V lost 0 bases to trimming and J lost 8 bases, with 19 bases between them. Vbeta (60) and Jbeta (13) primers were used in the PCR. Assay: immunoSEQ multiplex PCR; the TCRdb copy retains only in-frame clones and omits some. The sample contains roughly 120,000 clones, over 8% of which appear only once. Sequencing used PBMCs. This sequence was found in a man aged 30 to 45 in good health and CMV-seronegative. The chain carries TRBV6-5 and TRBJ1-2, with D tentatively TRBD1 (6 bases). Here the CDR3 DNA reads TGTGCCAGCAGTTACTCGGAACAGGGACCTCCCTGGGGCTACACCTTC. Protein sequence: CASSYSEQGPPWGYTF.